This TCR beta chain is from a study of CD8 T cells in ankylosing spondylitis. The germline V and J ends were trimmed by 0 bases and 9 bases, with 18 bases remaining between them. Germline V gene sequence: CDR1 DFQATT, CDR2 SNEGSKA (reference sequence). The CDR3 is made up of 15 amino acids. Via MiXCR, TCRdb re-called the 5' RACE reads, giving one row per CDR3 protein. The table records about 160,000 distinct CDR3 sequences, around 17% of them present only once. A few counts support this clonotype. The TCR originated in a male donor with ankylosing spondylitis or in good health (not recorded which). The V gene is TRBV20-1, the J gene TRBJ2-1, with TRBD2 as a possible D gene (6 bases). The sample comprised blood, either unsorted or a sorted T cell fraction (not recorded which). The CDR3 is CSARDGRYPEGEQFF. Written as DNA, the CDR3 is TGCAGTGCTAGAGATGGGAGGTACCCCGAGGGTGAGCAGTTCTTC.